This TCR beta chain was documented in a study of T cells after posttransplantation cyclophosphamide. Whole-study findings and limits: TRB clonality was highly associated with recipient CMV seropositivity and reactivation. Blood and skin or GI T cell repertoires showed limited TRB overlap.

Cells defined as naive were viable CD3+CD4+ or CD3+CD8+ and CCR7+CD45RA+CD45RO-CD95-CD27+CD28+. CDR3 length: 14 amino acids. Germline V lookup: CDR1 GTSNPN, CDR2 SVGIG (reference sequence). V was trimmed by 1 base and J by 7 bases, leaving 17 bases between them. Worth noting for this clone: Its cognate antigen is unknown.

The data were produced by immunoSEQ multiplex PCR, yet TCRdb's version contains in-frame clones alone and is incomplete. The table lists approximately 30,000 clones, approximately 90% of them singletons. The chain links TRBV30 to TRBJ2-7; unclear D gene. This clonotype was obtained from a woman aged 55-70 years in good health, CMV-negative, and a related stem cell transplant donor. Sequencing was done on a sample of naive CD4+ T cells sorted from PBMCs. The CDR3 coding sequence is TGTGCCTGGAGTGAAGCGTCCCCTCTCGGGGAGCAGTACTTC. Amino acid sequence: CAWSEASPLGEQYF.